The 26 T cell receptor beta chains below come from one sample, sequenced in a study of blood T cell dynamics during melanoma immunotherapy. Sequenced by immunoSEQ multiplex PCR; TCRdb stores in-frame clones only, minus some. The repertoire consists of approximately 16,000 clones, with 92% occurring once and the leading ten covering 0.92%. Specified time point: week 3, after first cycle of checkpoint inhibitor. The sample was blood, taken from a patient treated with checkpoint blockade. The receptors were sampled from a human donor with melanoma.

The chain links TRBV9 to TRBJ2-7; perhaps TRBD2 as D (5 bases). The germline gives CDR1 SGDLS, CDR2 YYNGEE. The germline V and J ends were trimmed by 0 bases and 4 bases, with 11 bases remaining between them. CDR3 length: 14 residues. The CDR3 loop is CASSVATGKYEQYF. The CDR3 nucleotides read TGTGCCAGCAGCGTAGCTACGGGGAAGTACGAGCAGTACTTC.

This chain links TRBV9 with TRBJ2-1; 9 bases agree with TRBD2. The trim removed 0 bases at V and 6 bases at J, leaving 7 bases unmatched. This CDR3 is built from 16 residues. Germline V CDR1 and CDR2: SGDLS, YYNGEE. CDR3 amino acids: CASSVATTSGINEQFF. The DNA of the CDR3 is TGTGCCAGCAGCGTAGCTACGACTAGCGGCATCAATGAGCAGTTCTTC.

V and J are TRBV6-1 and TRBJ2-2; D unresolved. The CDR3 is made up of 13 amino acids. Deletions cut 4 bases from V and 4 bases from J, with 7 bases between. CDR1 and CDR2 from the germline V gene are MNHNS and SASEGT. Here the CDR3 reads CASSGQITGELFF. The CDR3 DNA reads TGTGCCAGCAGTGGCCAAATCACCGGGGAGCTGTTTTTT.

A single count supports this clone. The V call is TRBV11-3, the J call TRBJ2-5, with D perhaps being TRBD1 or TRBD2 (5 bases each). The tail of the sequence fits TRBJ2-7 better, so the J call may be wrong. There are 13 residues in the CDR3. Per germline, CDR1 SGHNT and CDR2 YENEEA. Written as DNA, the CDR3 is TGTGCCAGCAGCTCTGGGGGAGCCTACGAGCAGTACTTC. It encodes CASSSGGAYEQYF.

The chain carries TRBV7-9 and TRBJ1-5; TRBD1 aligns across 9 bases. After removal of 2 bases from V and 3 bases from J, the junction contained 8 bases not matched to a gene. The CDR3 spans 17 residues. Germline V gene sequence: CDR1 SEHNR, CDR2 FQNEAQ (reference sequence). The CDR3 region is CASSLRGQGRDNQPQHF. The CDR3, as DNA: TGTGCCAGCAGCTTACGAGGACAGGGGAGGGACAATCAGCCCCAGCATTTT.

The chain carries TRBV18 and TRBJ2-7; the D gene is possibly TRBD1 (6 bases). CDR1 and CDR2 from the germline V gene are KGHSH and LQKENI. The germline V and J ends were trimmed by 6 bases and 0 bases, with 9 bases remaining between them. This CDR3 has 13 amino acids. The CDR3 region has the DNA TGTGCCAGCTCGCCAGGGGACTCCTACGAGCAGTACTTC. It codes for CASSPGDSYEQYF.

The chain employs TRBV9 and TRBJ2-3; D not resolved. With 0 bases removed from V and 4 bases from J, the gap between germline ends came to 9 bases. The germline CDR1 and CDR2 sequences are SGDLS and YYNGEE. The CDR3 runs 14 residues. As DNA, the CDR3 is TGTGCCAGCAGCGTAGAGTTCAGATCAGATACGCAGTATTTT. It specifies CASSVEFRSDTQYF.

This clone was detected a few times. The chain recombines TRBV18 with TRBJ1-1; weak D call: TRBD1 (6 bases). Trimming pared 3 bases from V and 2 bases from J, leaving 10 bases between. Germline CDR1 reads KGHSH; CDR2 reads LQKENI. This CDR3 is 14 amino acids long. The CDR3 loop reads CASSPGQTNTEAFF. CDR3 DNA sequence: TGTGCCAGCTCACCTGGACAGACAAACACTGAAGCTTTCTTT.

The rearrangement joins TRBV7-9 to TRBJ2-7, with D tentatively TRBD1 (6 bases). The CDR3 runs 14 residues. Germline CDR1 is SEHNR and CDR2 is FQNEAQ (reference sequence). Trimming left V 3 bases short and J 0 bases short, with 9 bases between. The DNA of the CDR3 is TGTGCCAGCAGCTTCCGGGACAACTCCTACGAGCAGTACTTC. Amino acid sequence: CASSFRDNSYEQYF.

The chain uses TRBV7-2 and TRBJ1-2, with D unclear. V dropped 3 bases and J dropped 2 bases, with 13 bases sitting between them. The germline V gene has CDR1 SGHTA and CDR2 FQGNSA. There are 15 residues in the CDR3. The CDR3 spells CASSFNIRANYGYTF. The CDR3 coding sequence is TGTGCCAGCAGCTTCAATATCCGGGCGAACTATGGCTACACCTTC.

This clone appeared once. The chain recombines TRBV7-2 with TRBJ2-7, with 7 nucleotides matching TRBD1. Germline V gene sequence: CDR1 SGHTA, CDR2 FQGNSA. V shed 0 bases and J 6 bases; nucleotides not matched to a gene: 5. The CDR3 has 14 amino acids. CDR3 in DNA: TGTGCCAGCAGCTTAGCCGGGACAGCTCCCGAGCAGTACTTC. Protein: CASSLAGTAPEQYF.

The chain is built from TRBV27 and TRBJ2-1; no clear D gene. The germline V and J ends were trimmed by 8 bases and 10 bases, with 12 bases remaining between them. CDR1 and CDR2 (germline): MNHEY, SMNVEV (reference sequence). The CDR3 covers 11 residues. The CDR3 sequence is CASAILGEQFF. The CDR3 region has the DNA TGTGCCAGCGCCATACTTGGCGAGCAGTTCTTC.

The chain carries TRBV30 and TRBJ1-2, with TRBD1 identical over 7 bases. This CDR3 contains 14 residues. J lost 4 bases, V lost 4 bases, and 9 bases had no gene match. Per the germline V gene, CDR1 is GTSNPN and CDR2 is SVGIG (reference sequence). The CDR3 region has the DNA TGTGCCTGGAATAACAGGGGACCTTTCTATGGCTACACCTTC. This gives the protein CAWNNRGPFYGYTF.

The V and J genes are TRBV5-1 and TRBJ1-2, with D possibly TRBD1 on 5 matching bases. The V end was cut by 0 bases, the J end by 8 bases, with 8 bases between. CDR3 length: 12 amino acids. Per germline, CDR1 SGHRS and CDR2 YFSETQ. The CDR3 loop is CASSLAGDGYTF. The CDR3 DNA sequence: TGCGCCAGCAGCTTGGCCGGGGACGGCTACACCTTC.

This chain joins TRBV18 and TRBJ2-1; perhaps TRBD2 as D (5 bases). This CDR3 has 16 amino acids. Trimming removed 3 bases at V and 0 bases at J, with 12 bases between. CDR1 is KGHSH, CDR2 LQKENI, per germline. CDR3: CASSPTAGGSYNEQFF. CDR3 nucleotides: TGTGCCAGCTCACCGACGGCCGGAGGCTCCTACAATGAGCAGTTCTTC.

The rearrangement joins TRBV19 to TRBJ1-5; 7 bases are shared with TRBD1. This CDR3 has 14 amino acids. The V and J ends lost 9 bases and 0 bases, in that order; junction bases with no gene match: 5. The germline V gene has CDR1 LNHDA and CDR2 SQIVND (reference sequence). Here the CDR3 DNA reads TGTGCCAGCAAGAGGGGGCATAGCAATCAGCCCCAGCATTTT. Residues: CASKRGHSNQPQHF.

V is TRBV7-2 and J is TRBJ2-2; the D gene is possibly TRBD1 (5 bases). Trimming stripped 0 bases from V and 7 bases from J, with 9 bases between. The CDR3 covers 14 residues. The V gene's germline CDR1 is SGHTA and CDR2 FQGNSA. CDR3 residues: CASSLAGPDGELFF. DNA for the CDR3: TGTGCCAGCAGCTTAGCGGGGCCGGACGGGGAGCTGTTTTTT.

This clone was observed a single time. The chain joins TRBV7-8 to TRBJ2-1, with TRBD2 matching over 9 bases. The germline V gene has CDR1 SGHVS and CDR2 FQNEAQ. V was clipped by 4 bases and J by 7 bases; unmatched bases: 17. The CDR3 is 18 amino acids. CDR3 nucleotides: TGTGCCAGCAGCTCAAAAAGAAGTCTAGCGGGACGATCAAATGAGCAGTTCTTC. This translates into CASSSKRSLAGRSNEQFF. The variable domain in full, with the rest retrieved from reference TRBV7-8 and TRBJ2-1, is GAGVSQSPRYKVAKRGQDVALRCDPISGHVSLFWYQQALGQGPEFLTYFQNEAQLDKSGLPSDRFFAERPEGSVSTLKIQRTQQEDSAVYLCASSSKRSLAGRSNEQFFGPGTRLTVL.

This chain joins TRBV5-6 and TRBJ1-2; TRBD1 is a possible D gene (5 bases). V shed 4 bases and J shed 4 bases, with 14 bases lying between them. CDR3 size: 14 residues. CDR1 is SGHDT and CDR2 is YYEEEE in the germline V gene. The chain's CDR3 is CASSPTGGIYGYTF. The CDR3 DNA is TGTGCCAGCAGCCCCACGGGGGGGATCTATGGCTACACCTTC.

The chain employs TRBV2 and TRBJ2-5; D perhaps matches TRBD1 (7 bases). The CDR3 runs to 14 residues. V lost 6 bases, J lost 4 bases, and 15 bases lay in between. Germline lookup yields CDR1 SNHLY and CDR2 FYNNEI. CDR3 DNA sequence: TGTGCCAGCAGCCGGGACTCAGGGGGAGAGACCCAGTACTTC. Translated: CASSRDSGGETQYF.

The chain is built from TRBV7-7 and TRBJ2-2, with D unresolved. The CDR3 has 13 amino acids. Trimming pared 5 bases from V and 7 bases from J, leaving 11 bases between. The germline V gene has CDR1 SSHAT and CDR2 FNYEAQ (reference sequence). The CDR3 spells CASSLRVSGELFF. The CDR3 DNA reads TGTGCCAGCAGCCTACGGGTGAGCGGGGAGCTGTTTTTT.

V usage is TRBV5-6 and J usage is TRBJ1-5, with 8 bases identical to TRBD1. The trim removed 4 bases at V and 2 bases at J, leaving 5 bases unmatched. The germline gives CDR1 SGHDT, CDR2 YYEEEE. The CDR3 covers 15 residues. The CDR3 sequence: CASSAGGFGNQPQHF. CDR3 bases: TGTGCCAGCAGCGCAGGGGGCTTCGGCAATCAGCCCCAGCATTTT.

The rearrangement joins TRBV15 to TRBJ2-5; D is possibly TRBD2 (5 bases). From germline, CDR1 is LNHNV and CDR2 YYDKDF (reference sequence). Trimming left V 2 bases short and J 5 bases short, with 15 bases between. The CDR3 is 15 amino acids. The CDR3 DNA reads as TGTGCCACCAGCAGATCGGGGTCCGACGGGGAGACCCAGTACTTC. Translating gives CATSRSGSDGETQYF.

The V and J genes are TRBV2 and TRBJ1-2, with D possibly being TRBD1 (5 bases). Germline-derived CDR1 and CDR2 are SNHLY and FYNNEI. Trimming shortened V by 5 bases and J by 2 bases, and 9 bases separated the two germline ends. This CDR3 is built from 13 residues. Here the CDR3 DNA reads TGTGCCAGCAGTCCAGACAGCAACTATGGCTACACCTTC. This codes for CASSPDSNYGYTF.

The V and J genes are TRBV6-6 and TRBJ1-2; TRBD1 might be the D (5 bases). The CDR3 is 15 amino acids. V shed 6 bases and J shed 4 bases, with 18 bases lying between them. From germline, CDR1 is MNHNY and CDR2 SVGAGI (reference sequence). CDR3 bases: TGTGCCAGCAGCAACACCGCGGACAATTCCTATGGCTACACCTTC. It yields the protein CASSNTADNSYGYTF.

The sample holds one count of this clone. This chain joins TRBV19 and TRBJ2-7, with 8 bases matching TRBD2. The CDR3 is 12 residues long. Germline V gives CDR1 LNHDA, CDR2 SQIVND (reference sequence). Trimming at V came to 4 bases and at J to 4 bases, leaving 0 bases not matched to a gene. CDR3 sequence: CASSTGGYEQYF. The CDR3 DNA is TGTGCCAGTAGTACGGGAGGGTACGAGCAGTACTTC. Looking up the rest from reference TRBV19 and TRBJ2-7 gives the full variable domain: DGGITQSPKYLFRKEGQNVTLSCEQNLNHDAMYWYRQDPGQGLRLIYYSQIVNDFQKGDIAEGYSVSREKKESFPLTVTSAQKNPTAFYLCASSTGGYEQYFGPGTRLTVT.